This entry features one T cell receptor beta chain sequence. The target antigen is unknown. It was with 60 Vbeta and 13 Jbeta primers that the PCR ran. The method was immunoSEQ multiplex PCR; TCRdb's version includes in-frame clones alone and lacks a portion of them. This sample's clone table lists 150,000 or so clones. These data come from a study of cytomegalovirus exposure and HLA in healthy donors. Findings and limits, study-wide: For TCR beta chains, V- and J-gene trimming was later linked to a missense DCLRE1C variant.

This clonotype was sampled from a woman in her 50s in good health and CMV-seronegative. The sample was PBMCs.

The CDR3 loop reads CATKWGVSSYNSPLHF. For the CDR3, the DNA is TGTGCCACCAAATGGGGGGTGAGCTCCTATAATTCACCCCTCCACTTT. The chain uses TRBV6-6 and TRBJ1-6, with a possible D match to TRBD1 (5 bases). The CDR3 has 16 amino acids. The germline V gene has CDR1 MNHNY and CDR2 SVGAGI (reference sequence). Deletions cut 10 bases from V and 0 bases from J, with 16 bases between.